This is a list of T cell receptor beta chains from one sample in a study of beta chain features in type 1 diabetes. Method: immunoSEQ multiplex PCR; TCRdb's copy keeps in-frame clones and lacks some. The sample carries about 620,000 clones, 15% recorded once. Sequenced input: naive CD4+ T cells from blood. The source of these receptors is a man younger than 35 in good health. Each CDR3 is given with its conserved first and last residue. D genes are given only for firm matches. The listing skips clone size in some rows; elsewhere it reads once, few, many or a size class.

D gene	clone size	V gene	J gene	CDR3 protein	CDR3 DNA
TRBD1	few	TRBV7-2	TRBJ1-2	CASRDRYGYTF	TGTGCCAGTCGGGACAGATATGGCTACACCTTC
NA	NA	TRBV11-3	TRBJ2-2	CASSYATGVGELFF	TGTGCCAGCAGTTACGCTACAGGCGTCGGGGAGCTGTTTTTT
NA	few	TRBV7-3	TRBJ2-1	CASSFIADNEQFF	TGTGCCAGCAGCTTTATCGCGGACAATGAGCAGTTCTTC
TRBD2	NA	TRBV2	TRBJ2-1	CASSVVGTSPNEQFF	TGTGCCAGCAGTGTAGTGGGGACTAGTCCGAATGAGCAGTTCTTC
NA	NA	TRBV9	TRBJ2-4	CASSVGEAVGIQYF	TGTGCCAGCAGCGTAGGAGAGGCAGTGGGCATTCAGTACTTC
TRBD1	NA	TRBV15	TRBJ2-2	CATSPKRQGTSNTGELFF	TGTGCCACCAGCCCGAAGCGACAGGGGACATCGAACACCGGGGAGCTGTTTTTT
NA	NA	TRBV7-9	TRBJ1-6	CASSLAPGRRNNSPLHF	TGTGCCAGCAGCTTAGCCCCAGGCCGTCGGAACAATTCACCCCTCCACTTT
TRBD1	NA	TRBV7-3	TRBJ2-2	CASRPGQGNTGELFF	TGTGCCAGCCGACCGGGACAGGGGAACACCGGGGAGCTGTTTTTT
NA	few	TRBV25-1	TRBJ2-7	CASSDGRYTYEQYF	TGTGCCAGCAGTGATGGGCGGTATACCTACGAGCAGTACTTC
NA	NA	TRBV12-5	TRBJ2-7	CASGDLYEQYF	TGTGCTAGTGGGGACCTCTACGAGCAGTACTTC
TRBD2	once	TRBV7-2	TRBJ2-1	CASSLAERGGQKFF	TGTGCCAGCAGCTTAGCGGAGCGGGGGGGCCAGAAGTTCTTC
TRBD2	few	TRBV5-1	TRBJ2-7	CASSLGLAGVVNSYEQYF	TGCGCCAGCAGCCTGGGACTAGCGGGAGTGGTTAACTCCTACGAGCAGTACTTC
TRBD2	NA	TRBV6-5	TRBJ2-1	CASSYTGGSSYNEQFF	TGTGCCAGCAGTTATACGGGCGGGAGTTCCTACAATGAGCAGTTCTTC
NA	few	TRBV29-1	TRBJ2-7	CSGGGSYEQYF	TGCAGCGGCGGGGGCAGCTACGAGCAGTACTTC
NA	few	TRBV9	TRBJ1-1	CASSVDIVNAEAFF	TGTGCCAGCAGCGTAGATATAGTGAACGCTGAAGCTTTCTTT
NA	few	TRBV18	TRBJ1-1	CASSPPWSVGTEAFF	TGTGCCAGCTCACCACCGTGGTCAGTAGGCACTGAAGCTTTCTTT
TRBD1	NA	TRBV7-8	TRBJ1-5	CASSERQGPNQPQHF	TGTGCCAGCAGCGAGAGACAGGGACCGAATCAGCCCCAGCATTTT
NA	NA	TRBV20-1	TRBJ2-5	CSASGQETQYF	TGCAGTGCTAGTGGCCAAGAGACCCAGTACTTC
NA	few	TRBV7-9	TRBJ1-3	CASSLQGLSGNTIYF	TGTGCCAGCAGCTTACAGGGCCTCTCTGGAAACACCATATATTTT
NA	NA	TRBV2	TRBJ2-3	CASSEAPGLAQYF	TGTGCCAGCAGTGAAGCGCCGGGGTTGGCGCAGTATTTT
NA	few	TRBV11-2	TRBJ2-5	CASSPSPRRRGEETQYF	TGTGCCAGCAGCCCCTCTCCGCGGAGGAGGGGGGAAGAGACCCAGTACTTC
TRBD1	few	TRBV2	TRBJ1-4	CASSVRGPTNEKLFF	TGTGCCAGCAGTGTCAGGGGGCCTACTAATGAAAAACTGTTTTTT
TRBD2	NA	TRBV5-1	TRBJ2-1	CASSVAGGPYNEQFF	TGCGCCAGCAGCGTAGCGGGAGGACCGTACAATGAGCAGTTCTTC
NA	few	TRBV5-6	TRBJ1-4	CASSLLWANEKLFF	TGTGCCAGCAGCTTGTTATGGGCTAATGAAAAACTGTTTTTT
TRBD1	NA	TRBV5-1	TRBJ1-1	CASSRSPGQGTEAFF	TGCGCCAGCAGCCGTTCACCGGGACAGGGAACTGAAGCTTTCTTT